The present TCR beta chain was sequenced within a study of blood T cell repertoires in COVID-19. On the study more broadly: Italy, Spain and the United States were the sources of the convalescent and acute COVID-19 samples.

In Seattle, patients joined the study during active infection and were tracked longitudinally. J was trimmed by 0 bases and V by 7 bases; bases with no gene match: 8. This CDR3 has 15 amino acids. Germline CDR1 is SGHRS and CDR2 is YFSETQ. Only in-frame clones appear in the TCRdb table, and some are missing; sequencing was by immunoSEQ multiplex PCR. The sample has approximately 390,000 clones, around 87% seen once. This chain joins TRBV5-1 and TRBJ1-1, with 8 bases matching TRBD1. The specimen sequenced was peripheral blood. The clonotype was recovered from a woman aged 55-75 years with COVID-19, enrolled during active disease. CDR3 protein: CASATSGGVNTEAFF. The CDR3 nucleotides read TGCGCCAGCGCAACCTCAGGGGGCGTGAACACTGAAGCTTTCTTT.